The clone carrying this TCR beta chain was counted between two and nine times. Via MiXCR, TCRdb re-called the RT-PCR reads, giving one row per CDR3 protein. Altogether about 700,000 distinct CDR3 sequences are present, around 14% being singletons, with the ten largest covering 3% to 4.5%. Per germline, CDR1 SEHNR and CDR2 FQNEAQ (reference sequence). Trimming took 1 base from V and 4 from J; bases not matched to a gene: 6. This CDR3 spans 15 amino acids. The chain is built from TRBV7-9 and TRBJ2-7; TRBD1 matches at 8 bases. The receptor comes from a female donor in good health, serving as a healthy control. Sequencing was done on a sample of memory CD4+ T cells from blood. The CDR3, as DNA: TGTGCCAGCAGCTTAGTTCCAGGGGGCCAGTACGAGCAGTACTTC. Translated, it gives CASSLVPGGQYEQYF.